The entry below gives a single TCR beta chain sequence along with its context. The table lists this clone with a count of one. There is no known antigen for this receptor. No quality values exist for individual bases; no much larger clone is one base distant. TCRbeta CDR3 regions were amplified from genomic DNA using the immunoSEQ Assay, a bias-controlled multiplex PCR. As for the original processing: Within the assay, amplification of reference gene primers was used to estimate how many nucleated cells each sample contained. To quantify the absolute abundance of each unique TCRbeta CDR3 rearrangement, sequence reads were collapsed and filtered. Productive Simpson clonality was computed per sample as the square root of Simpson's diversity index over productive rearrangements. TCRdb mirrors the immuneACCESS table, restricted to in-frame sequences. Some clones are absent from its copies; in checked studies, under half trace to an unresolved V gene, and the reason for the others is unknown. V and J calls and clone size are given by that table; D and trimming were obtained from the DNA. For this sample the table gives roughly 330,000 clones, of which 85% to 90% were detected only once. About 3.9% of the sample goes to the ten largest clones.

This sample is part of a study of blood T cell repertoires in COVID-19 (dated by TCRdb to about 2020). With regard to the full study: Samples covering the acute and convalescent phases of COVID-19 were provided by collaborators in the United States, Italy and Spain. The samples were drawn from the first 160 participants of the ongoing ImmuneRACE study and from 1,254 subjects provided by 6 global collaborators. The prospective study material was composed of cDNA or gDNA derived from T cells, B-cell-depleted T cells, or PBMCs. HLA class I and class II types, where available, came from metadata supplied by the sample provider rather than from assay-based typing. Nearly every sample came with metadata listing a de-identified subject ID, COVID-19 status, age in years and sex. The repertoires were made available in a free public database intended to serve as a resource for research on the immune response to SARS-CoV-2. The dataset comprised deeply sampled blood TCRbeta repertoires from subjects exposed to, actively infected with, or recovered from COVID-19. The research as a whole found: Clinical and demographic metadata were provided uncurated, with the amount varying by source and participant.

Whole blood was collected in K2EDTA tubes by collaborating institutions according to the institutions' own protocols. For TCRbeta analysis, collaborators shipped samples in one of three forms: frozen whole blood, isolated PBMCs, or DNA extracted from either of those sample types. V ends up 4 bases short and J 5 bases short, with an unmatched junction base count of 12. The CDR3 runs 16 residues from the cysteine to the phenylalanine. The entry retains the CDR3 DNA only, 48 bases that are in frame from base 1. CDR1 MNHEY and CDR2 SVGAGI are derived from the germline V gene. The sample comprised peripheral blood. The rearranged chain carries TRBV6-5 and TRBJ2-5; TRBD2 fits 8 bases in the junction. The clonotype originates from a woman in her forties or fifties with active or convalescent COVID-19. This receptor has the CDR3 CASSFHQRERGETQYF. In nucleotide form, the sequence is TGTGCCAGCAGTTTCCACCAGCGGGAGCGGGGGGAGACCCAGTACTTC.